Presented here are 17 T cell receptor beta chains from one specimen sequenced in a study of Ad26.COV2.S vaccination and SARS-CoV-2 variants. Treatment meaning: some 20 received Ad26.COV2.S at low or high dose, single or two shots; 5 received placebo; per-sample allocation not given. The investigators took samples on day 63 after the first vaccine or placebo injection. Sequencing was performed with immunoSEQ multiplex PCR; in TCRdb, only in-frame clones are kept and a portion is missing. The sample holds approximately 300,000 clones; around 85% are singletons and the top ten take 2% to 2.5%. Sequencing used peripheral blood, obtained in a trial of Ad26.COV2.S vaccine versus placebo. Every receptor here comes from a person between 18 and 65 years old who received the Ad26.COV2.S COVID-19 vaccine or a placebo.

This chain uses TRBV7-9 with TRBJ2-1; TRBD2 is a possible D gene (6 bases). Trimming removed 0 bases at V and 2 bases at J, with 8 bases between. Germline V lookup: CDR1 SEHNR, CDR2 FQNEAQ (reference sequence). The CDR3 is made up of 15 amino acids. The CDR3 protein is CASSLAGGPYNEQFF. CDR3 bases: TGTGCCAGCAGCTTAGCGGGGGGACCCTACAATGAGCAGTTCTTC.

V and J are TRBV29-1 and TRBJ2-1; possibly TRBD2 for D (5 bases). Per the germline V gene, CDR1 is SQVTM and CDR2 is ANQGSEA. V lost 3 bases, J lost 8 bases, and 17 bases lay in between. This CDR3 spans 14 amino acids. The CDR3 spells CSVDAYSPADEQFF. Written as DNA, the CDR3 is TGCAGCGTTGATGCGTACTCCCCAGCGGATGAGCAGTTCTTC.

This clone has just one count. The V and J genes are TRBV5-6 and TRBJ2-1; 7 nucleotides align to TRBD1. V was pared by 2 bases and J by 15 bases, with 20 bases of the junction left unmatched. The CDR3 covers 16 residues. The V gene's germline CDR1 is SGHDT and CDR2 YYEEEE. In DNA, the CDR3 is TGTGCCAGCAGCTTTTGGAAGACAGGGTCCCCGGGTGAGGTGTTCTTC. Translation gives CASSFWKTGSPGEVFF.

This chain joins TRBV29-1 and TRBJ2-5; no reliable D call. The V and J ends lost 4 bases and 5 bases respectively, with 14 bases between them. This CDR3 is 13 amino acids long. The germline CDR1 and CDR2 sequences are SQVTM and ANQGSEA. The CDR3 region is CSVAETPGETQYF. CDR3 DNA: TGCAGCGTTGCCGAGACCCCCGGGGAGACCCAGTACTTC.

This clone has more than one count but fewer than ten. This rearrangement joins TRBV6-5 to TRBJ1-2, with 12 bases lining up with TRBD1. CDR1 and CDR2 (germline): MNHEY, SVGAGI. The CDR3 extends over 15 amino acids. V dropped 2 bases and J dropped 7; count of bases not matched to a gene: 5. CDR3 in amino acids: CASSYRRDRGLGYTF. CDR3 DNA: TGTGCCAGCAGTTACCGCCGGGACAGGGGGCTTGGCTACACCTTC.

The chain employs TRBV5-6 and TRBJ1-5; 10 positions agree with TRBD1. Germline trimming cut 4 bases from V and 6 bases from J; bases unmatched to any gene: 7. Germline V gives CDR1 SGHDT, CDR2 YYEEEE. The CDR3 extends over 15 amino acids. This CDR3 reads CASSRWDRGSQPQHF. The CDR3 DNA sequence: TGTGCCAGCAGCCGATGGGACAGGGGTAGTCAGCCCCAGCATTTT.

The chain links TRBV30 to TRBJ1-3; possibly TRBD1 for D (5 bases). V lost 2 bases and J 3 bases, leaving 14 bases between the germline ends. The CDR3 has 15 residues. The germline CDR1 and CDR2 sequences are GTSNPN and SVGIG (reference sequence). CDR3 sequence reads: CAWSPGAYDGNTIYF. CDR3 bases: TGTGCCTGGAGTCCCGGGGCCTATGATGGAAACACCATATATTTT.

The rearrangement links TRBV2 to TRBJ1-3; D is unclear. Germline V gene data show CDR1 as SNHLY and CDR2 as FYNNEI. Trimming left V 3 bases short and J 0 bases short, with 12 bases between. The CDR3 sequence is 16 residues long. In nucleotides, the CDR3 is TGTGCCAGCAGTGAGTTCAGGAGAAACTCTGGAAACACCATATATTTT. Translating gives CASSEFRRNSGNTIYF.

V usage is TRBV11-3 and J usage is TRBJ1-4, with D tentatively TRBD1 (5 bases). The CDR3 is made up of 17 amino acids. Germline V gene sequence: CDR1 SGHNT, CDR2 YENEEA. Between the trimmed V and J ends, which lost 0 bases and 7 bases, there was a span of 18 bases. The CDR3 DNA reads as TGTGCCAGCAGCTTAGATAACTGGGCAGGGTCGAGTGAAAAACTGTTTTTT. Translating gives CASSLDNWAGSSEKLFF.

The sample holds one count of this clone. This chain joins TRBV5-4 and TRBJ2-7; possibly TRBD1 for D (6 bases). The CDR3 has 14 residues. Trimming stripped 4 bases from V and 4 bases from J, with 15 bases between. Germline V lookup: CDR1 SGHNT, CDR2 YYREEE (reference sequence). The CDR3 DNA reads TGTGCCAGCAGCGCCGGCCCAGGGGCTTACGAGCAGTACTTC. This sequence encodes CASSAGPGAYEQYF.

The chain has TRBV28 and TRBJ1-1; 10 positions agree with TRBD1. The CDR3 sequence is 14 residues long. Germline CDR1 reads MDHEN; CDR2 reads SYDVKM. Germline trimming cut 3 bases from V and 5 bases from J; bases unmatched to any gene: 3. The CDR3 DNA reads as TGTGCCAGCAGTTTTGACAGGGGGCGGACTGAAGCTTTCTTT. This sequence encodes CASSFDRGRTEAFF.

The CDR3 nucleotides are TGTGCCAGCAGTCTAGCGGGGGGGCTTAATGAGCAGTTCTTC. Protein product: CASSLAGGLNEQFF. J is TRBJ2-1 and V is TRBV11-2; 12 bases match TRBD2. Germline CDR1 SGHAT, CDR2 FQNNGV. This CDR3 comprises 14 residues. After removal of 6 bases from V and 7 bases from J, the junction contained 4 bases not matched to a gene.

The J gene is TRBJ1-2, the V gene TRBV28; a weak D match, TRBD1 (5 bases). Germline V lookup: CDR1 MDHEN, CDR2 SYDVKM. This CDR3 is 11 amino acids long. Between the trimmed V and J ends, which lost 6 bases and 5 bases, there was a span of 7 bases. The CDR3 loop reads CASRYRYGYTF. The DNA of the CDR3 is TGTGCCAGCAGGTACAGGTATGGCTACACCTTC.

The genes are TRBV6-6 and TRBJ2-1; 8 bases agree with TRBD2. V trimming: 6 bases; J trimming: 9 bases; junction bases outside the gene matches: 4. The CDR3 is made up of 12 amino acids. The germline CDR1 and CDR2 sequences are MNHNY and SVGAGI (reference sequence). The CDR3 sequence: CASRAGGGEQFF. CDR3 DNA: TGTGCCAGCAGAGCCGGGGGGGGTGAGCAGTTCTTC.

The chain couples TRBV15 to TRBJ1-4, with a tentative D call TRBD1 (5 bases). Germline CDR1 LNHNV, CDR2 YYDKDF (reference sequence). The V gene lost 0 bases and the J gene lost 6 bases, with 11 bases spanning the gap. This CDR3 spans 15 amino acids. The CDR3 protein is CATSRDKGWDEKLFF. Here the CDR3 DNA reads TGTGCCACCAGCAGAGATAAGGGGTGGGATGAAAAACTGTTTTTT.

This rearrangement joins TRBV5-1 to TRBJ2-2; TRBD1 is a possible D gene (6 bases). CDR1 and CDR2 (germline): SGHRS, YFSETQ. The CDR3 loop spans 15 amino acids. V lost 3 bases and J 0 bases, leaving 9 bases between the germline ends. DNA of the CDR3: TGCGCCAGCAGCTACAGGGTTTCGAACACCGGGGAGCTGTTTTTT. Translation: CASSYRVSNTGELFF.

V is TRBV6-5 and J is TRBJ2-3; 9 positions match TRBD1. V shed 2 bases and J 4 bases; nucleotides not matched to a gene: 7. The CDR3 runs 16 residues. The V gene's germline CDR1 is MNHEY and CDR2 SVGAGI. The CDR3 reads CASSYTGQGSSDTQYF. CDR3 in DNA: TGTGCCAGCAGTTACACGGGACAGGGAAGTTCAGATACGCAGTATTTT.